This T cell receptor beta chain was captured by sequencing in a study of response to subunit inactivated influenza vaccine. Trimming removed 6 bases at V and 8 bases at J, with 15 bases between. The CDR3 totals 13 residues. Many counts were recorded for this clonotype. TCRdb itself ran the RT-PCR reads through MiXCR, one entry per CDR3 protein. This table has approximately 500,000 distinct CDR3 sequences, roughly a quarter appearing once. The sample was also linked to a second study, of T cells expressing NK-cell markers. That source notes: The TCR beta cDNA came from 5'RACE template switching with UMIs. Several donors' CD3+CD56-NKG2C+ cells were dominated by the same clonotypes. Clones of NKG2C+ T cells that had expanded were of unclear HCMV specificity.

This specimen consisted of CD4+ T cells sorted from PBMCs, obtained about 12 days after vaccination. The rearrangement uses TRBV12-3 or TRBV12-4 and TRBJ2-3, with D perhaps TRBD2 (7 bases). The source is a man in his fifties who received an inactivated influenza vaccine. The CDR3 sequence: CASSKRGGGTQYF. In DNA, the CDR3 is TGTGCCAGCAGCAAAAGAGGGGGGGGTACGCAGTATTTT.